These 25 T cell receptor beta chains were sequenced from one sample in a study of beta chain features in type 1 diabetes. cDNA synthesis used the whole RNA isolate, giving expressed TCRB sequences. Method: immunoSEQ multiplex PCR; TCRdb's copy keeps in-frame clones and lacks some. This sample has approximately 250,000 clones, with approximately 16% found just once. For these TCRs, the target antigens are not known. Regarding the study as a whole: Across all four CD4+ subsets, people with type 1 diabetes showed modestly shorter TCRB CDR3s.

The sample consisted of naive CD4+ T cells from blood. The receptors here all came from a man aged 25-45 years with type 1 diabetes.

A few counts support this clone. J is TRBJ2-4 and V is TRBV4-3, with D possibly being TRBD1 (5 bases). Looked up from germline, CDR1 is LGHNA and CDR2 is YSLEER. V was pared by 0 bases and J by 0 bases, with 15 bases between. This CDR3 has 18 amino acids. This CDR3 is CASSQDLVATVAKNIQYF. In DNA, the CDR3 is TGCGCCAGCAGCCAAGATTTAGTCGCGACAGTAGCCAAAAACATTCAGTACTTC.

V is TRBV6-1 and J is TRBJ1-2; D remains ambiguous. The CDR3 loop spans 12 amino acids. The germline gives CDR1 MNHNS, CDR2 SASEGT. The ends were cut back, 5 bases at V and 8 bases at J, with 12 bases in the middle. CDR3 in DNA: TGTGCCAGCAGTCCTCATGCTGCGGGCTACACCTTC. Translating it yields CASSPHAAGYTF.

This clone was seen a few times. J is TRBJ2-3 and V is TRBV5-4; a possible D gene is TRBD2 (5 bases). Germline loops: CDR1 SGHNT, CDR2 YYREEE (reference sequence). The CDR3 contains 16 residues. V was cut by 1 base and J by 0 bases, with 12 bases left in between. The CDR3 DNA follows: TGTGCCAGCAGCTTGCGAAGCGGTCCTAGCACAGATACGCAGTATTTT. It specifies CASSLRSGPSTDTQYF.

This chain uses TRBV9 with TRBJ2-1; D gene unclear. The CDR3 has 14 amino acids. CDR1 and CDR2 from the germline V gene are SGDLS and YYNGEE. The germline V and J ends were trimmed by 0 bases and 5 bases, with 9 bases remaining between them. CDR3 sequence reads: CASSVGQRDNEQFF. The CDR3 DNA reads TGTGCCAGCAGCGTAGGCCAACGTGACAATGAGCAGTTCTTC.

This clone has more than one count but fewer than ten. The rearrangement links TRBV7-2 to TRBJ1-3; tentative D call: TRBD1 (5 bases). The CDR3 extends over 15 amino acids. Germline V CDR1 and CDR2: SGHTA, FQGNSA. Trimming cost V 5 bases and J 0 bases, with 11 bases left between them. CDR3 protein: CASSRGTVSGNTIYF. The DNA for the CDR3 is TGTGCCAGCAGCCGTGGGACGGTCTCTGGAAACACCATATATTTT.

The genes are TRBV6-1 and TRBJ2-3; 7 bases align to TRBD2. This CDR3 spans 16 amino acids. Germline loops: CDR1 MNHNS, CDR2 SASEGT. The junction had 7 bases not matched to a gene; V was cut back by 2 bases and J by 2 bases. CDR3 sequence reads: CASSEIAGVYTDTQYF. The CDR3 DNA sequence: TGTGCCAGCAGTGAAATCGCGGGAGTGTACACAGATACGCAGTATTTT.

This clone was seen a handful of times. J is TRBJ1-2 and V is TRBV4-1; the match to TRBD1 covers 8 bases. In germline, CDR1 is MGHRA, CDR2 YSYEKL. CDR3 length: 16 residues. V shed 4 bases, J shed 0 bases, and the junction held 7 bases outside the gene matches. The CDR3 region has the DNA TGCGCCAGCAGCCGAGGGACAGGAGATTCTAACTATGGCTACACCTTC. It yields the protein CASSRGTGDSNYGYTF.

The CDR3 is CAWSVDVRWTEAFF. The CDR3 bases are TGTGCCTGGAGTGTAGACGTACGATGGACTGAAGCTTTCTTT. The rearrangement joins TRBV30 to TRBJ1-1; D remains ambiguous. CDR1 is GTSNPN, CDR2 SVGIG, per germline (reference sequence). This CDR3 region has 14 residues. Deletions cut 0 bases from V and 5 bases from J, with 13 bases between.

The rearrangement joins TRBV28 to TRBJ1-3; D uncertain. The length of the CDR3 is 14 residues. The V and J ends lost 5 bases and 4 bases respectively, with 12 bases between them. The germline V gene has CDR1 MDHEN and CDR2 SYDVKM. The CDR3 sequence: CASSTRSRGNTIYF. The CDR3 coding sequence is TGTGCCAGCAGTACCAGGAGCCGGGGAAACACCATATATTTT.

This clone showed up just a few times. V gene TRBV29-1 combines with J gene TRBJ2-7; TRBD1 might be the D (6 bases). V shed 7 bases and J shed 3 bases, with 25 bases lying between them. Per germline, CDR1 SQVTM and CDR2 ANQGSEA. The CDR3 spans 16 residues. This CDR3 is CSASGGHVNSLYEQYF. The CDR3 nucleotides are TGCAGCGCCAGTGGGGGCCACGTTAATAGCCTCTACGAGCAGTACTTC.

This clone has just a few counts. V usage is TRBV25-1 and J usage is TRBJ1-2; weak D call: TRBD1 (6 bases). V lost 5 bases to trimming and J lost 4 bases, with 17 bases between them. The germline V gene encodes CDR1 MGHDK and CDR2 SYGVNS. The CDR3 is made up of 15 amino acids. The CDR3 sequence is CASSPLDSELYGYTF. The CDR3 DNA is TGTGCCAGCAGTCCTCTGGACAGCGAACTCTATGGCTACACCTTC.

V is TRBV7-2 and J is TRBJ2-5; 8 bases are shared with TRBD1. With 2 bases clipped from V and 1 base from J, the junction kept 6 bases outside the gene matches. CDR3 length: 16 amino acids. The germline CDR1 and CDR2 sequences are SGHTA and FQGNSA. For the CDR3, the DNA is TGTGCCAGCAGCTTACGGACAGGGAGGACCCAAGAGACCCAGTACTTC. It encodes CASSLRTGRTQETQYF.

This sequence joins TRBV7-2 and TRBJ2-3; no definite D call. The CDR3 spans 14 residues. The germline gives CDR1 SGHTA, CDR2 FQGNSA. V lost 7 bases and J lost 4, with 15 bases in between. The chain's CDR3 is CASIPNRIPDTQYF. In nucleotides, the CDR3 is TGTGCCAGCATCCCGAACCGGATACCAGATACGCAGTATTTT.

The chain is built from TRBV7-2 and TRBJ2-3, with D tentatively TRBD2 (5 bases). Germline assignment: CDR1 SGHTA and CDR2 FQGNSA. Trimming stripped 5 bases from V and 2 bases from J, with 11 bases between. CDR3 length: 14 amino acids. Here the CDR3 reads CASSQQRPTDTQYF. CDR3 coding DNA: TGTGCCAGCAGCCAGCAGCGGCCCACAGATACGCAGTATTTT.

This clone was detected once. The V call is TRBV30, the J call TRBJ1-3; no clear D. Per the germline V gene, CDR1 is GTSNPN and CDR2 is SVGIG (reference sequence). The germline V and J ends were trimmed by 2 bases and 5 bases, with 4 bases remaining between them. The CDR3 extends over 11 amino acids. CDR3 in DNA: TGTGCCTGGAGTTTAAGAAACACCATATATTTT. Residues: CAWSLRNTIYF.

The chain has TRBV15 and TRBJ2-5, with TRBD1 as a possible D gene (6 bases). From germline, CDR1 is LNHNV and CDR2 YYDKDF (reference sequence). The length of the CDR3 is 13 residues. V was pared by 5 bases and J by 3 bases, with 10 bases between. The CDR3 region has the DNA TGTGCCACCAGCGGTCAGGGGAAAGAGACCCAGTACTTC. This encodes CATSGQGKETQYF.

V is TRBV15 and J is TRBJ2-5; 9 positions match TRBD1. Losses at the gene ends were 3 bases for V and 1 base for J; bases not matched to a gene: 3. This CDR3 spans 15 amino acids. Germline V CDR1 and CDR2: LNHNV, YYDKDF (reference sequence). The CDR3: CATSRGQGVQETQYF. The CDR3 coding sequence is TGTGCCACCAGCAGGGGACAGGGAGTCCAAGAGACCCAGTACTTC.

This clone turned up a few times. The J gene is TRBJ2-1, the V gene TRBV18; TRBD1 agrees at 9 bases. CDR3 length: 16 amino acids. The V segment lost 3 bases and the J segment 2 bases; nucleotides outside the gene matches: 5. Germline assignment: CDR1 KGHSH and CDR2 LQKENI. CDR3 nucleotides: TGTGCCAGCTCACCCGGGACAGGGACTACCTACAATGAGCAGTTCTTC. Amino acids: CASSPGTGTTYNEQFF.

This clone has a handful of counts. The CDR3 reads CSVEAPGNLADGYTF. DNA of the CDR3: TGCAGCGTTGAAGCCCCAGGGAACCTCGCGGATGGCTACACCTTC. The gene calls are TRBV29-1 and TRBJ1-2; a weak D match, TRBD1 (5 bases). The CDR3 contains 15 residues. Per germline, CDR1 SQVTM and CDR2 ANQGSEA. Deletions cut 1 base from V and 6 bases from J, with 18 bases between. The full variable domain, with the rest looked up from reference TRBV29-1 and TRBJ1-2, is SAVISQKPSRDICQRGTSLTIQCQVDSQVTMMFWYRQQPGQSLTLIATANQGSEATYESGFVIDKFPISRPNLTFSTLTVSNMSPEDSSIYLCSVEAPGNLADGYTFGSGTRLTVV.

This clone was detected a few times. The V gene is TRBV29-1, the J gene TRBJ2-2; the D gene is possibly TRBD2 (6 bases). Germline V gene data show CDR1 as SQVTM and CDR2 as ANQGSEA. Trimming cost V 4 bases and J 3 bases, with 12 bases left between them. This CDR3 has 14 amino acids. The CDR3 nucleotides read TGCAGCGTTGGAGGGACTCTTTACACCGGGGAGCTGTTTTTT. It encodes CSVGGTLYTGELFF.

This clone has a handful of counts. The V gene is TRBV4-2, the J gene TRBJ2-5, with unresolved D. The germline V and J ends were trimmed by 4 bases and 5 bases, with 8 bases remaining between them. The CDR3 extends over 12 amino acids. Looked up from germline, CDR1 is LGHNA and CDR2 is YNFKEQ. The CDR3 nucleotides read TGTGCCAGCAGCCGGTCTTTGGAGACCCAGTACTTC. Protein product: CASSRSLETQYF.

The chain recombines TRBV4-1 with TRBJ1-1, with no clear D. Germline CDR1 reads MGHRA; CDR2 reads YSYEKL. V shed 1 base and J shed 1 base, with 4 bases lying between them. This CDR3 has 13 residues. CDR3 in DNA: TGCGCCAGCAGCCAAGTCCGGAACACTGAAGCTTTCTTT. This translates into CASSQVRNTEAFF.

There are a few counts of this clone. The same CDR3 also results from other DNA sequences found in this sample. The chain recombines TRBV29-1 with TRBJ2-6, with D unresolved. CDR1 SQVTM and CDR2 ANQGSEA come from the germline V gene. V was clipped by 5 bases and J by 1 base, with 3 bases between them. The CDR3 runs to 12 residues. DNA of the CDR3: TGCAGCGTTACGTCTGGGGCCAACGTCCTGACTTTC. Its protein product is CSVTSGANVLTF. The complete variable domain, with remaining parts taken from reference TRBV29-1 and TRBJ2-6, reads SAVISQKPSRDICQRGTSLTIQCQVDSQVTMMFWYRQQPGQSLTLIATANQGSEATYESGFVIDKFPISRPNLTFSTLTVSNMSPEDSSIYLCSVTSGANVLTFGAGSRLTVL.

The chain carries TRBV29-1 and TRBJ2-3, with 9 bases that match TRBD1. Germline CDR1 SQVTM, CDR2 ANQGSEA. Trimming took 7 bases from V and 1 from J; bases not matched to a gene: 12. This CDR3 contains 16 residues. Written as DNA, the CDR3 is TGCAGCGGCAAAAGGTCGGGACAGGGTGGCACAGATACGCAGTATTTT. Protein sequence: CSGKRSGQGGTDTQYF.

This clone has a handful of counts. The chain recombines TRBV5-1 with TRBJ1-1; D call uncertain. The V gene's germline CDR1 is SGHRS and CDR2 YFSETQ. V was clipped by 0 bases and J by 3 bases, with 12 bases between them. This CDR3 has 15 amino acids. This CDR3 is CASSLAEGLDTEAFF. CDR3 nucleotides: TGCGCCAGCAGCTTGGCCGAGGGTTTGGACACTGAAGCTTTCTTT.